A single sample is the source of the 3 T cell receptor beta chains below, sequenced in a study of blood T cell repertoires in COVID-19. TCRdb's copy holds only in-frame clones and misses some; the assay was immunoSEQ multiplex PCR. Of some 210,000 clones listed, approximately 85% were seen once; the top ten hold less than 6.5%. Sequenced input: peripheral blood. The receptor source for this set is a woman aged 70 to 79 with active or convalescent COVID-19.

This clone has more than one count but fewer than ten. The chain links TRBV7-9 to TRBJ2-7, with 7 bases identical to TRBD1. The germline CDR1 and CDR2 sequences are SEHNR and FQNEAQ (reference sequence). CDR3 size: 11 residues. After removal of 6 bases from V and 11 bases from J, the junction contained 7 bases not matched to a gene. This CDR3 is CASRNRGLEYF. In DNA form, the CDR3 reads TGTGCCAGCAGGAATAGGGGGCTGGAGTACTTC.

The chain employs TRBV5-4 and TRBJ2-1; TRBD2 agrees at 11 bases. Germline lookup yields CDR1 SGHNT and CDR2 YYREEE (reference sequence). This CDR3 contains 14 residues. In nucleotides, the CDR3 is TGTGCTTGGCGCTTAGCGGGGGGGAACAATGAGCAGTTCTTC. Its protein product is CAWRLAGGNNEQFF.

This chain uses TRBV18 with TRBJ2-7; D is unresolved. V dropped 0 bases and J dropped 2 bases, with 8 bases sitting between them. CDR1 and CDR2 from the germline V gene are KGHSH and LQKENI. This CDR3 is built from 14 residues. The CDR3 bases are TGTGCCAGCTCACCACCTGGGCCAACCTACGAGCAGTACTTC. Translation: CASSPPGPTYEQYF. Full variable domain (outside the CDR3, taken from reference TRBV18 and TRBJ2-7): NAGVMQNPRHLVRRRGQEARLRCSPMKGHSHVYWYRQLPEEGLKFMVYLQKENIIDESGMPKERFSAEFPKEGPSILRIQQVVRGDSAAYFCASSPPGPTYEQYFGPGTRLTVT.